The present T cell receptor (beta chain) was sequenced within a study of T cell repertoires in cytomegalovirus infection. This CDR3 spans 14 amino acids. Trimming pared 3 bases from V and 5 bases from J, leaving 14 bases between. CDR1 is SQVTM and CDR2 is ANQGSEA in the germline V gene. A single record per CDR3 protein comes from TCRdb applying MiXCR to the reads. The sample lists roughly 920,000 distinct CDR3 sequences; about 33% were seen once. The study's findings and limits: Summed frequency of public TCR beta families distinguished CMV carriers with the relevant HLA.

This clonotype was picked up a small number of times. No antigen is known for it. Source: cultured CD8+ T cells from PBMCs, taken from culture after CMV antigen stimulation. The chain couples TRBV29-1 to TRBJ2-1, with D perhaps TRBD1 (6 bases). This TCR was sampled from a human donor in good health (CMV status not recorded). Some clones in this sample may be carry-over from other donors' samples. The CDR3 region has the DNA TGCAGCGTTGAGTCAGGGGTTCTCGACAATGAGCAGTTCTTC. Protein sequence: CSVESGVLDNEQFF.